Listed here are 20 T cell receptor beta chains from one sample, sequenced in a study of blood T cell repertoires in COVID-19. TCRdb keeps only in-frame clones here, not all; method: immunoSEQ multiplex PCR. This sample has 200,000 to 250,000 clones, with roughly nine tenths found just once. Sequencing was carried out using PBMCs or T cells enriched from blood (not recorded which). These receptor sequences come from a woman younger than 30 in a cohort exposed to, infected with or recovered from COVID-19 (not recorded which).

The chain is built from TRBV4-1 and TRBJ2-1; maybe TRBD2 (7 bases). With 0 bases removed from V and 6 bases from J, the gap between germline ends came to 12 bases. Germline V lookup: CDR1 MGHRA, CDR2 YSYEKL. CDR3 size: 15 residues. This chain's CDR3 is CASSQEWRGGNEQFF. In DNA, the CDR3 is TGCGCCAGCAGCCAAGAGTGGAGGGGGGGCAATGAGCAGTTCTTC.

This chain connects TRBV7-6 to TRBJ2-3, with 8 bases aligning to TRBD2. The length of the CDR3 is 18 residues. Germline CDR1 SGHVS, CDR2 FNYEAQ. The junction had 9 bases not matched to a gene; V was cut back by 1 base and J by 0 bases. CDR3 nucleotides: TGTGCCAGCAGCTTAGTGGTAGCGGGGACGACTAGCACAGATACGCAGTATTTT. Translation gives CASSLVVAGTTSTDTQYF.

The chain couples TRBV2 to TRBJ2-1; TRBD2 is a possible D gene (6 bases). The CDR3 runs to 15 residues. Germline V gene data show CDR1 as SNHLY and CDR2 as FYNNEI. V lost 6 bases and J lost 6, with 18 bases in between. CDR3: CASRRGGTITNEQFF. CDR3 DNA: TGTGCCAGCAGGAGGGGCGGGACGATAACCAATGAGCAGTTCTTC.

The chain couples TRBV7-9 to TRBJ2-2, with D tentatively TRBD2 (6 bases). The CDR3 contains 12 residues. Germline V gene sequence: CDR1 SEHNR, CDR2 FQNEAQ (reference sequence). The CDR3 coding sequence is TGTGCAACCCGAAGGGAGGACGGGGAGCTGTTTTTT. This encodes CATRREDGELFF.

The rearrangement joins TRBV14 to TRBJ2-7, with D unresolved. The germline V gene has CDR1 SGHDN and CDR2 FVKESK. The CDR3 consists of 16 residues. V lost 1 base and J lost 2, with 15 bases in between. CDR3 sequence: CASSQGTPSIPYEQYF. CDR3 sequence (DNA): TGTGCCAGCAGCCAAGGCACTCCGTCCATCCCCTACGAGCAGTACTTC.

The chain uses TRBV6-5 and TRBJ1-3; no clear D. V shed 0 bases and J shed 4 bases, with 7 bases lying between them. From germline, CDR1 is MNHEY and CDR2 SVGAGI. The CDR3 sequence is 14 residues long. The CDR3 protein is CASSYSEGGNTIYF. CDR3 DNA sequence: TGTGCCAGCAGTTACTCGGAGGGCGGAAACACCATATATTTT.

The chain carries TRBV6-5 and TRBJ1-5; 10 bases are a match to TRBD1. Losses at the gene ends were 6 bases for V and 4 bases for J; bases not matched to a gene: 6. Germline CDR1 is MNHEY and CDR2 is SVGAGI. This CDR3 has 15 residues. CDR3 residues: CASRDPGQGNQPQHF. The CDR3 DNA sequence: TGTGCCAGCAGGGACCCGGGACAGGGGAATCAGCCCCAGCATTTT.

CDR3 sequence (DNA): TGTGCCAGCAGTTTAGGGGGGACAGGGAGGGCCGGCTACACCTTC. Its translation is CASSLGGTGRAGYTF. The chain is built from TRBV28 and TRBJ1-2; 9 bases map to TRBD1. CDR1 MDHEN and CDR2 SYDVKM come from the germline V gene. This CDR3 contains 15 residues. Unmatched junction bases numbered 9, after V lost 2 bases and J lost 8 bases.

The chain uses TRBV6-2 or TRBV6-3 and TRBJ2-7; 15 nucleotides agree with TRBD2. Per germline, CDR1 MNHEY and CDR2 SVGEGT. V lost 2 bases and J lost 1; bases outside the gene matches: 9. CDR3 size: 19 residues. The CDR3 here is CASSYRPGTSGGFSYEQYF. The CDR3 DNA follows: TGTGCCAGCAGTTACCGTCCCGGGACTAGCGGGGGGTTTTCCTACGAGCAGTACTTC.

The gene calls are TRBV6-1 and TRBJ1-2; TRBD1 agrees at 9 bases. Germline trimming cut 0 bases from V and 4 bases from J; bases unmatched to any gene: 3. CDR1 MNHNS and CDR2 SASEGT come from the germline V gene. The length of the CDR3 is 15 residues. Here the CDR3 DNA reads TGTGCCAGCAGTGAAGCCTGGGACAGGGCCTATGGCTACACCTTC. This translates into CASSEAWDRAYGYTF.

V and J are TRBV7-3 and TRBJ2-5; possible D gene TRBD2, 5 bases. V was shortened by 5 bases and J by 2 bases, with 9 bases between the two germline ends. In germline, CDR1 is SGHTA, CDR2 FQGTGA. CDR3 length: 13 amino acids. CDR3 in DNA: TGTGCCAGCAGCCCACCGGGACAAGAGACCCAGTACTTC. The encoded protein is CASSPPGQETQYF.

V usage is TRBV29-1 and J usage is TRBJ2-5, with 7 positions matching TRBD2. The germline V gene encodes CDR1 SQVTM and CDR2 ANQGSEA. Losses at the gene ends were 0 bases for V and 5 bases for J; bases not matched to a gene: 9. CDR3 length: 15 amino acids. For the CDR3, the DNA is TGCAGCGTTGAAGATCGGGGACTACGGCAGGAGACCCAGTACTTC. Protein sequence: CSVEDRGLRQETQYF.

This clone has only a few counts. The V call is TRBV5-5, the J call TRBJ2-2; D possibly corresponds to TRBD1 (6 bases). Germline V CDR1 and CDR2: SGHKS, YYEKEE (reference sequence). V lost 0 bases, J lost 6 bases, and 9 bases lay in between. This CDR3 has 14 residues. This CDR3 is CASSLGTAAGELFF. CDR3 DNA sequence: TGTGCCAGCAGCTTGGGGACAGCAGCCGGGGAGCTGTTTTTT. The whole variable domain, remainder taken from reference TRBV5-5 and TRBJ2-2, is DAGVTQSPTHLIKTRGQQVTLRCSPISGHKSVSWYQQVLGQGPQFIFQYYEKEERGRGNFPDRFSARQFPNYSSELNVNALLLGDSALYLCASSLGTAAGELFFGEGSRLTVL.

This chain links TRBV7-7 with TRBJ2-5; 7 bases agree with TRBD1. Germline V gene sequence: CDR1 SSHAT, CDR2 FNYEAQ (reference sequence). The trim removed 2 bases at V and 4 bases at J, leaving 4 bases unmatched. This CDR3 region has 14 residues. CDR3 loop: CASSLTGVAETQYF. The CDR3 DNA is TGTGCCAGCAGCTTAACAGGGGTGGCAGAGACCCAGTACTTC.

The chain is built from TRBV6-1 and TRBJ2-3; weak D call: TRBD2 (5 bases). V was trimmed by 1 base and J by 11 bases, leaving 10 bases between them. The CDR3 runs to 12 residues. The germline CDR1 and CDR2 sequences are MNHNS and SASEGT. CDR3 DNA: TGTGCCAGCAGTGAAGACGTGCGGGTGCAGTATTTT. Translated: CASSEDVRVQYF.

The CDR3 DNA sequence: TGTGCCAGCTCACTCTCTCCGGGGAACACAGATACGCAGTATTTT. Amino acid sequence: CASSLSPGNTDTQYF. The rearrangement joins TRBV18 to TRBJ2-3; a weak D match, TRBD2 (5 bases). V was clipped by 4 bases and J by 2 bases, with 13 bases between them. Germline CDR1 is KGHSH and CDR2 is LQKENI. This CDR3 is 15 amino acids long.

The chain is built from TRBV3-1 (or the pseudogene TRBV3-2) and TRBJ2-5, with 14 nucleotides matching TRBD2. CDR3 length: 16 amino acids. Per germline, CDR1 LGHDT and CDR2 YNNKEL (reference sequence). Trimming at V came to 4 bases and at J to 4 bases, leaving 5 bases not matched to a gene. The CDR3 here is CASSPGLAGGGETQYF. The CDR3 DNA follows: TGTGCCAGCAGCCCCGGACTAGCGGGGGGCGGAGAGACCCAGTACTTC.

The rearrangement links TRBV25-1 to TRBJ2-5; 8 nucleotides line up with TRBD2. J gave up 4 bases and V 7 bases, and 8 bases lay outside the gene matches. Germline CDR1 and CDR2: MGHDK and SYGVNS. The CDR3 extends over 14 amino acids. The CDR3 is CASTPHSGRETQYF. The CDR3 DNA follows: TGTGCCAGCACTCCTCACAGCGGGAGAGAGACCCAGTACTTC.

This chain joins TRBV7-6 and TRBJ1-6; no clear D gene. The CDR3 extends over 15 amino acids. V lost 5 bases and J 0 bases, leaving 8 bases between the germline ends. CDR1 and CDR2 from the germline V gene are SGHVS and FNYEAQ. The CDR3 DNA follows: TGTGCCAGCAGCGCGGGGAGCTCCTATAATTCACCCCTCCACTTT. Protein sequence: CASSAGSSYNSPLHF.

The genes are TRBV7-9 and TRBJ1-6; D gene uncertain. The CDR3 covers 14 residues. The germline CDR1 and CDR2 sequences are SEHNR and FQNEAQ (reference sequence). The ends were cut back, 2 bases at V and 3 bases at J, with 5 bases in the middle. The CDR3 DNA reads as TGTGCCAGCAGCTTATCGAGCTATAATTCACCCCTCCACTTT. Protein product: CASSLSSYNSPLHF.